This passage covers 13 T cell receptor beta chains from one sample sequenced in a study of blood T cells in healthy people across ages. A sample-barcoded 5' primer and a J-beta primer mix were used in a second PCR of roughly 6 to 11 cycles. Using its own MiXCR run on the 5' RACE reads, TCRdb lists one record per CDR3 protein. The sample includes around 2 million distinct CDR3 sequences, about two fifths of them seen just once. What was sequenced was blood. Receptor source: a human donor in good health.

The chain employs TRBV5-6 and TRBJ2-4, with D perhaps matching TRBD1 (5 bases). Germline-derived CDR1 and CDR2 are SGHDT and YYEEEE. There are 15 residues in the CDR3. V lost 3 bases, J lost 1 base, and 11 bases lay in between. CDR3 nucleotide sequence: TGTGCCAGCAGCTCCCCAGGGTTTGCCAAAAACATTCAGTACTTC. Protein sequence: CASSSPGFAKNIQYF.

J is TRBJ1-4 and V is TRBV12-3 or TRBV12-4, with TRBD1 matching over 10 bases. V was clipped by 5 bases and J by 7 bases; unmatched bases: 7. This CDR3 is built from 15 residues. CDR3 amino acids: CASSRTTGGIEKLFF. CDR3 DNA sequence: TGTGCCAGCAGTCGAACGACAGGGGGCATTGAAAAACTGTTTTTT.

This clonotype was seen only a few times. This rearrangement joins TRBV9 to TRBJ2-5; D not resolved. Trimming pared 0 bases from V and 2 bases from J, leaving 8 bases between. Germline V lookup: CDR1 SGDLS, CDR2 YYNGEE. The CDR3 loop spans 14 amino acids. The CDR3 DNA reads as TGTGCCAGCAGCGTAGAAGGTCTACAAGAGACCCAGTACTTC. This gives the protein CASSVEGLQETQYF.

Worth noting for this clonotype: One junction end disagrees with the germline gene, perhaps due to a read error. The CDR3 sequence: CATSRDGVSLHIGYTF. As DNA, the CDR3 is TGTGCCACTAGCAGAGATGGGGTGTCCCTACACATTGGCTACACCTTC. V usage is TRBV15 and J usage is TRBJ1-2; D gene unclear. The germline gives CDR1 LNHNV, CDR2 YYDKDF (reference sequence). The CDR3 sequence is 16 residues long. Together with reference TRBV15 and TRBJ1-2, the CDR3 gives the full variable domain: DAMVIQNPRYQVTQFGKPVTLSCSQTLNHNVMYWYQQKSSQAPKLLFHYYDKDFNNEADTPDNFQSRRPNTSFCFLDIRSPGLGDTAMYLCATSRDGVSLHIGYTFGSGTRLTVV.

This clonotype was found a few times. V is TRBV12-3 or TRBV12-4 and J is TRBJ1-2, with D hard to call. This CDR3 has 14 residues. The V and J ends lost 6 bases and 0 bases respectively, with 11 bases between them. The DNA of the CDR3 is TGTGCCAGCAGAAACTGGGTATCTAACTATGGCTACACCTTC. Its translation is CASRNWVSNYGYTF.

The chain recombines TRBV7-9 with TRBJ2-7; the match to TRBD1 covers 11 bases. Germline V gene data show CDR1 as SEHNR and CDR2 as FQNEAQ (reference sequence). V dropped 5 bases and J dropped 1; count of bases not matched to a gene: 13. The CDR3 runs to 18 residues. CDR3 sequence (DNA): TGTGCCAGCAGCCCCCCTCGGACAGGGGGCGTAGGGTCCTACGAGCAGTACTTC. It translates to CASSPPRTGGVGSYEQYF.

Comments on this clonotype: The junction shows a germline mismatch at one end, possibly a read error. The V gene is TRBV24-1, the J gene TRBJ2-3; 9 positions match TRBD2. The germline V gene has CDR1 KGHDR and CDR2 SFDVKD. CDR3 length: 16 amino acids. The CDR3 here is CATSDLASGATDAQYF. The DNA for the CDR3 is TGTGCCACCAGTGATTTGGCTAGCGGGGCCACAGATGCGCAGTATTTT.

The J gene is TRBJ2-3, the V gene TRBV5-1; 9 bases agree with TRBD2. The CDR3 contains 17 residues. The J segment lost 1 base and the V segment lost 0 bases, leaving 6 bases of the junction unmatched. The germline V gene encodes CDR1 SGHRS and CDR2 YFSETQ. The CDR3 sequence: CASSLELSSGGTDTQYF. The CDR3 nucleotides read TGCGCCAGCAGCTTGGAACTATCTAGCGGGGGCACAGATACGCAGTATTTT.

For the CDR3, the DNA is TGTGCCATCAGTGATGGTTTGGCAGACCTATACAATGAGCAGTTCTTC. Translating it yields CAISDGLADLYNEQFF. The chain employs TRBV10-3 and TRBJ2-1; D remains ambiguous. The CDR3 extends over 16 amino acids. V lost 3 bases to trimming and J lost 4 bases, with 16 bases between them. Germline lookup yields CDR1 ENHRY and CDR2 SYGVKD.

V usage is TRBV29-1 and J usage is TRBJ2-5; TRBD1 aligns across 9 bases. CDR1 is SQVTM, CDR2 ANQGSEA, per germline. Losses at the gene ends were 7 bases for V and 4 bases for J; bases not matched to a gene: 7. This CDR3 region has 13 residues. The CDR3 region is CSADRGKRETQYF. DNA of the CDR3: TGCAGCGCGGACAGGGGTAAAAGAGAGACCCAGTACTTC. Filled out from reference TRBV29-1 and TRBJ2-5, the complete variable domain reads SAVISQKPSRDICQRGTSLTIQCQVDSQVTMMFWYRQQPGQSLTLIATANQGSEATYESGFVIDKFPISRPNLTFSTLTVSNMSPEDSSIYLCSADRGKRETQYFGPGTRLLVL.

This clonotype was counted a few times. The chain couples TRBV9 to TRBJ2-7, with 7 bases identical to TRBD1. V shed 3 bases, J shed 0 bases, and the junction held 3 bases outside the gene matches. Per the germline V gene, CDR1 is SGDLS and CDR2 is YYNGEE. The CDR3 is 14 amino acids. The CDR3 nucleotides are TGTGCCAGCAGCGGACGGACAGGCTCCTACGAGCAGTACTTC. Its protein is CASSGRTGSYEQYF.

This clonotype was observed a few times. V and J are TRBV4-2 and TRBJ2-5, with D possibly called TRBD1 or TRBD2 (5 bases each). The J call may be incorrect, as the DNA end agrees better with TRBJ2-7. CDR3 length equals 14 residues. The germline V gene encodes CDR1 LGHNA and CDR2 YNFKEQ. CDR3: CASSQSGTPYEQYF. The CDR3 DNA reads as TGTGCCAGCAGCCAATCCGGGACGCCCTACGAGCAGTACTTC.

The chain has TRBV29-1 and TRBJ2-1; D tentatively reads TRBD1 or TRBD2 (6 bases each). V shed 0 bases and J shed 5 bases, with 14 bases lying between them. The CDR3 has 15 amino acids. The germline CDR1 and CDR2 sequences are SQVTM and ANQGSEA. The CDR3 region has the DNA TGCAGCGTTGAAGATAGGGGGACTTACGACAATGAGCAGTTCTTC. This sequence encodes CSVEDRGTYDNEQFF.